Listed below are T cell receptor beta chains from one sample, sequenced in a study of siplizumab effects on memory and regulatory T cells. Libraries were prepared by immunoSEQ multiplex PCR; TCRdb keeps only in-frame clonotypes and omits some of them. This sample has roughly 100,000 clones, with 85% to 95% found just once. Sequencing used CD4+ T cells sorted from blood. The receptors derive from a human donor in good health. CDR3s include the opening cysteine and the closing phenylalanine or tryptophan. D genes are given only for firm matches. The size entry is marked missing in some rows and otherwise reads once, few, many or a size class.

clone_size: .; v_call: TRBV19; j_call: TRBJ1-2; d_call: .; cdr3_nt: TGTGCCAGTAGGGATGAACCGCGGGGCTACACCTTC; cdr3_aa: CASRDEPRGYTF
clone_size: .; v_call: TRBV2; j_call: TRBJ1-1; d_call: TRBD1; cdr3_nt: TGTGCCAGCAGTTATTCCGGGACAGGGAACACTGAAGCTTTCTTT; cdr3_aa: CASSYSGTGNTEAFF
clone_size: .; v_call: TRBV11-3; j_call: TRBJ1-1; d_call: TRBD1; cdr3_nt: TGTGCCAGCAGCTCATCCAGACAGGGGAACACTGAAGCTTTCTTT; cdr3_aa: CASSSSRQGNTEAFF
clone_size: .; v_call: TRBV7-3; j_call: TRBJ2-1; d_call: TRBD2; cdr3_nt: TGTGCCAGCAGCCTGTCACTAGCGGGAGCCTTTGGCACCTACAATGAGCAGTTCTTC; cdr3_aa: CASSLSLAGAFGTYNEQFF
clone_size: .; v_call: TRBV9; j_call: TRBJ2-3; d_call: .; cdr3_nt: TGTGCCAGCAGCGTCGGTTGGACTAACACAGATACGCAGTATTTT; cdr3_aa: CASSVGWTNTDTQYF
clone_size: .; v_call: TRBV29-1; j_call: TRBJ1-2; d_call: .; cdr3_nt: TGCAGCGTTGTGGGGGGCGCGAATGGCTACACCTTC; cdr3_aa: CSVVGGANGYTF
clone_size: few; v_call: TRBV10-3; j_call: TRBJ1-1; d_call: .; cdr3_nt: TGTGCCATCAGTGCATGGTCAGGGAACACTGAAGCTTTCTTT; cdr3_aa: CAISAWSGNTEAFF
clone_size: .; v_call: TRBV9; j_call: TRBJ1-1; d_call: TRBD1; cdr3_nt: TGTGCCAGCAGCGTAGATGGACAGGAGAACACTGAAGCTTTCTTT; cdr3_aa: CASSVDGQENTEAFF
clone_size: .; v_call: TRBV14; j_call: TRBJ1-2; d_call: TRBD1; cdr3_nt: TGTGCCAGCAGCCCCCGGGACAGGGATGGCTACACCTTC; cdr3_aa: CASSPRDRDGYTF
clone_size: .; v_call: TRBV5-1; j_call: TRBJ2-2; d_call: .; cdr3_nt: TGCGCCAGCAGCTTGGAGGCAGGACTTAACACCGGGGAGCTGTTTTTT; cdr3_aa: CASSLEAGLNTGELFF
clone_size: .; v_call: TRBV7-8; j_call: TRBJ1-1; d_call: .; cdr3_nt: TGTGCCAGCAGCTTCGCCGGGGAGGTGGTTGCTTTCTTT; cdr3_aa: CASSFAGEVVAFF
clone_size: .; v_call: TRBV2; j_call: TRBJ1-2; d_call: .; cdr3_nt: TGTGCCAGCACGCTTATCGACTATGGCTACACCTTC; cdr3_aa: CASTLIDYGYTF
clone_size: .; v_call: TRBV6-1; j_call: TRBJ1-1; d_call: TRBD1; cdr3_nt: TGTGCCAGCAGTGCCCGGACAGGCACGGACACTGAAGCTTTCTTT; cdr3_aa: CASSARTGTDTEAFF
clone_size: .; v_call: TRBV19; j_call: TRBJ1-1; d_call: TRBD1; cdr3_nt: TGTGCCAGTAGTAAATGGGACAGCCCAAACACTGAAGCTTTCTTT; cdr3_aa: CASSKWDSPNTEAFF